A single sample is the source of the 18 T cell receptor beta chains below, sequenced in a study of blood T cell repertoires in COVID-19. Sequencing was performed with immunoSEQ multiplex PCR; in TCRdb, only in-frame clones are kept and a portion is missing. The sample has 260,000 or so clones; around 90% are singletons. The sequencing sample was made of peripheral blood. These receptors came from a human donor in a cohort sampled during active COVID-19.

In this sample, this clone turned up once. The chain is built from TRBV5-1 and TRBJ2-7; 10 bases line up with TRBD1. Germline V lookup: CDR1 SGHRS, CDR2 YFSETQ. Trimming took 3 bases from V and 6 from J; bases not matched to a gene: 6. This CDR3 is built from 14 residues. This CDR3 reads CASSSRDRGSEQYF. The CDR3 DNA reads TGCGCCAGCAGCTCTCGGGACAGGGGCTCCGAGCAGTACTTC.

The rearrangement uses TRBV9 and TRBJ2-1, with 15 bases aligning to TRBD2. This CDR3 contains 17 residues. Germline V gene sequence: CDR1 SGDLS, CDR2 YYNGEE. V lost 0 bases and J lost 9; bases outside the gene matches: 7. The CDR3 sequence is CASSVALPGLAGGEQFF. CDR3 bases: TGTGCCAGCAGCGTAGCTCTACCGGGACTAGCGGGGGGTGAGCAGTTCTTC.

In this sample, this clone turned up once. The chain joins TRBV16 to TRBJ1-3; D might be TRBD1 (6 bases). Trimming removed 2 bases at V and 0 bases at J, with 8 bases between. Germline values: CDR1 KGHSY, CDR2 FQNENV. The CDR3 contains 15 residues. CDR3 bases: TGTGCCAGCAGCCAACAGGGGAACTCTGGAAACACCATATATTTT. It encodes CASSQQGNSGNTIYF.

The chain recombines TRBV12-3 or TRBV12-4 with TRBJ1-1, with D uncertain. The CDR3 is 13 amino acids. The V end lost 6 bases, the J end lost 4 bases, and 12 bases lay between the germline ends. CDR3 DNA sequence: TGTGCCAGCAGGTCGGACTGGGGCACTGAAGCTTTCTTT. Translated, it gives CASRSDWGTEAFF.

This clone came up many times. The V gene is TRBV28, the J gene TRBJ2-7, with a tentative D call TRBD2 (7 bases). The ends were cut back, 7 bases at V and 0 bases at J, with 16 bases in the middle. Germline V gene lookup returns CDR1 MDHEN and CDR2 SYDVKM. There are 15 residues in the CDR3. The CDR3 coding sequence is TGTGCCAGCAAATCAAGGGGGGGCAGCTCCTACGAGCAGTACTTC. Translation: CASKSRGGSSYEQYF.

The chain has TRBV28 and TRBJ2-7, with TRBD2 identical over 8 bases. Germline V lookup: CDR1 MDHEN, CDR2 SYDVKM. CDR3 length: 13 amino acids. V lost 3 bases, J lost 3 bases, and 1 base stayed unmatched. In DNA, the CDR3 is TGTGCCAGCAGTTTGAGCGGGGGCTACGAGCAGTACTTC. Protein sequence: CASSLSGGYEQYF.

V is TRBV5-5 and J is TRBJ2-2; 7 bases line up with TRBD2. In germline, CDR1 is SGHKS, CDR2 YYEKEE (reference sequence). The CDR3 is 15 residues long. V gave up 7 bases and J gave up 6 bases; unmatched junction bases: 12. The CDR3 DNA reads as TGTGCCAGCTCCAATCTGCGGGAGAGGGCCGGGGAGCTGTTTTTT. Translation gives CASSNLRERAGELFF. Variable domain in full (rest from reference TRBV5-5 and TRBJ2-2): DAGVTQSPTHLIKTRGQQVTLRCSPISGHKSVSWYQQVLGQGPQFIFQYYEKEERGRGNFPDRFSARQFPNYSSELNVNALLLGDSALYLCASSNLRERAGELFFGEGSRLTVL.

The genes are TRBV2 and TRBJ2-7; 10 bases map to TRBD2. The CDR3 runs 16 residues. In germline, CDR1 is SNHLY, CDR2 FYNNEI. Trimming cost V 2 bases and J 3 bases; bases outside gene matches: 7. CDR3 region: CASSEIASGSVYEQYF. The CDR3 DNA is TGTGCCAGCAGTGAAATTGCTAGCGGGAGTGTCTACGAGCAGTACTTC.

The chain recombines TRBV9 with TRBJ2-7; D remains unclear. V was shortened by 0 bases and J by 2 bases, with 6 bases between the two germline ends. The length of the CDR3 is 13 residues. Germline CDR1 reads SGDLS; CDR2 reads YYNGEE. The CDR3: CASSVEPPYEQYF. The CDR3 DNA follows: TGTGCCAGCAGCGTAGAGCCCCCCTACGAGCAGTACTTC.

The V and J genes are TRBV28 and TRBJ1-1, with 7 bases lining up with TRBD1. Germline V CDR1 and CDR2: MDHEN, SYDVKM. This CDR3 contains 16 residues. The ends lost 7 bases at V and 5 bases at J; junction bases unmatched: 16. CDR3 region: CASTGTADLAVTEAFF. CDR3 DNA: TGTGCCAGCACGGGGACAGCAGACTTAGCGGTAACTGAAGCTTTCTTT.

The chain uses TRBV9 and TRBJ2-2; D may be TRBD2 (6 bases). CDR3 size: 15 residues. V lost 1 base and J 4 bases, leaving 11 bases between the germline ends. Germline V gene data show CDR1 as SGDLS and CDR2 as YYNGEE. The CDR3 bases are TGTGCCAGCAGCGTACGTGGGGGAGGCACCGGGGAGCTGTTTTTT. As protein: CASSVRGGGTGELFF.

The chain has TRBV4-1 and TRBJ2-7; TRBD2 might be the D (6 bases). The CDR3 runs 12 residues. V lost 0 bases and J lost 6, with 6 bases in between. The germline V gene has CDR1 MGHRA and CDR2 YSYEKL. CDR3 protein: CASSQEEGEQYF. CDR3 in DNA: TGCGCCAGCAGCCAAGAGGAGGGCGAGCAGTACTTC.

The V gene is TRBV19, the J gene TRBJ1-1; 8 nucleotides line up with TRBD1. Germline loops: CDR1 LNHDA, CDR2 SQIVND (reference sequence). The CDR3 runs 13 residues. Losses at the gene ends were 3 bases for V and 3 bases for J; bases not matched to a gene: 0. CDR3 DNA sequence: TGTGCCAGTAGTATGACAGGGGACACTGAAGCTTTCTTT. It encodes CASSMTGDTEAFF.

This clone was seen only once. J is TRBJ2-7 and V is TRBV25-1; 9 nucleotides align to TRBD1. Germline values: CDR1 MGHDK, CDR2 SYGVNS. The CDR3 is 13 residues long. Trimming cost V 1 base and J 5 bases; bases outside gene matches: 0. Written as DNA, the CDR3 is TGTGCCAGCAGTGAATGGACAGGGGACGAGCAGTACTTC. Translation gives CASSEWTGDEQYF.

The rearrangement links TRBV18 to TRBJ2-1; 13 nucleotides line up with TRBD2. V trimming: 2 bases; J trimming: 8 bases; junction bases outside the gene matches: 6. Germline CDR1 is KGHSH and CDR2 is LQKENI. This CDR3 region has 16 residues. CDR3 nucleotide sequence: TGTGCCAGCTCACCAAGGACTAGCGGGGGCCGGGATGAGCAGTTCTTC. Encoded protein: CASSPRTSGGRDEQFF.

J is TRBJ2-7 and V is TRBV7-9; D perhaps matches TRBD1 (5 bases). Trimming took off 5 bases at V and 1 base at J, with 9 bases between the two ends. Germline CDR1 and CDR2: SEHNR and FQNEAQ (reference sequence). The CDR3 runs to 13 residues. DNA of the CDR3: TGTGCCAGCAGCCGTGCAGGGTCCTACGAGCAGTACTTC. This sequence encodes CASSRAGSYEQYF.

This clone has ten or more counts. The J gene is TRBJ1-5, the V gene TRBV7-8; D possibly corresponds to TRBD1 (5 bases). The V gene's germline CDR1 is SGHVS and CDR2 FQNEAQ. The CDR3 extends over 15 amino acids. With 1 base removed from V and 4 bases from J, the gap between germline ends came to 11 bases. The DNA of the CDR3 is TGTGCCAGCAGCTTAGGTGTGACAGTTAATCAGCCCCAGCATTTT. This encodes CASSLGVTVNQPQHF.

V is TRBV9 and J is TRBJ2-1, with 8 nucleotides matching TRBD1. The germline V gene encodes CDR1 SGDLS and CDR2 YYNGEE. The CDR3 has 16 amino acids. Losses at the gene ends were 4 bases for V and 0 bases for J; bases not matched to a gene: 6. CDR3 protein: CASSPTGGSSYNEQFF. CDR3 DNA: TGTGCCAGCAGCCCTACAGGGGGGAGCTCCTACAATGAGCAGTTCTTC.